Reported below is one T cell receptor beta chain. Per the authors' pipeline: Counts of nucleated cells, estimated from reference gene primer amplification, were obtained. Profiled with immunoSEQ multiplex PCR; TCRdb holds only in-frame clones, not every one. Clonal size and the V and J genes are those of that table, whereas D and trimming came from the DNA. The sample has 250,000 to 300,000 clones, roughly 90% seen once; the top ten hold approximately 12%. This sample was included in a study of blood T cell repertoires in COVID-19. Study-level background: Italy, Spain and the United States were the sources of the convalescent and acute COVID-19 samples. From T cells, B-cell-depleted T cells, or PBMCs came the material, which was cDNA or gDNA.

The CDR3 consists of 14 residues. The germline V gene encodes CDR1 ENHRY and CDR2 SYGVKD. V gave up 6 bases and J gave up 3 bases, with 14 bases separating them. What was sequenced was peripheral blood. The gene calls are TRBV10-3 and TRBJ1-2, with TRBD1 as a possible D gene (5 bases). This TCR was sampled from a woman aged 55-69 years with acute or convalescent COVID-19. CDR3 loop: CAIRSGLSDYGYTF. The CDR3 DNA is TGTGCCATCAGGTCAGGGCTTTCGGACTATGGCTACACCTTC.